Each of the 32 T cell receptor beta chains below was sequenced from the same sample in a study of cytomegalovirus exposure and HLA in healthy donors. Measured with immunoSEQ multiplex PCR; TCRdb has only the in-frame clones, and not every one. The sample includes some 120,000 clones, 85% to 90% of them seen just once. Sequencing was performed on PBMCs. The receptors originated from a woman aged 25 to 39 in good health and CMV-seronegative.

The chain is built from TRBV30 and TRBJ1-2; tentative D call: TRBD1 (6 bases). CDR1 and CDR2 (germline): GTSNPN, SVGIG (reference sequence). V lost 4 bases and J 6 bases, leaving 27 bases between the germline ends. The CDR3 has 17 residues. DNA of the CDR3: TGTGCCTGGATCACCGCCCCAGGGGTGAAGGGAGAGGATGGCTACACCTTC. Translation gives CAWITAPGVKGEDGYTF.

The chain recombines TRBV7-6 with TRBJ1-2; TRBD1 aligns across 8 bases. The CDR3 extends over 15 amino acids. With V trimmed by 5 bases and J by 0 bases, 5 bases remained unmatched. The germline V gene has CDR1 SGHVS and CDR2 FNYEAQ. The CDR3 here is CASSQRRGPNYGYTF. CDR3 bases: TGTGCCAGCAGCCAACGCAGGGGGCCTAACTATGGCTACACCTTC. The entire variable domain, with the rest obtained from reference TRBV7-6 and TRBJ1-2, is as follows: GAGVSQSPRYKVTKRGQDVALRCDPISGHVSLYWYRQALGQGPEFLTYFNYEAQQDKSGLPNDRFSAERPEGSISTLTIQRTEQRDSAMYRCASSQRRGPNYGYTFGSGTRLTVV.

V usage is TRBV19 and J usage is TRBJ2-3; D is possibly TRBD2 (7 bases). Germline CDR1 and CDR2: LNHDA and SQIVND (reference sequence). The CDR3 spans 13 residues. Trimming cost V 8 bases and J 3 bases, with 12 bases left between them. CDR3 loop: CASWGGATDTQYF. The DNA for the CDR3 is TGTGCCAGTTGGGGGGGGGCGACAGATACGCAGTATTTT.

The rearrangement joins TRBV30 to TRBJ1-1; D gene unclear. This CDR3 is built from 13 residues. V was pared by 2 bases and J by 2 bases, with 9 bases between. Per germline, CDR1 GTSNPN and CDR2 SVGIG (reference sequence). CDR3 coding DNA: TGTGCCTGGAGTAACGGTTTCAACACTGAAGCTTTCTTT. The encoded protein is CAWSNGFNTEAFF.

The V and J genes are TRBV30 and TRBJ1-6, with TRBD1 as a possible D gene (6 bases). The germline CDR1 and CDR2 sequences are GTSNPN and SVGIG (reference sequence). The CDR3 has 12 amino acids. The V end was cut by 2 bases, the J end by 8 bases, with 7 bases between. The CDR3 loop is CAWSPGDSPLHF. The CDR3 DNA reads as TGTGCCTGGAGTCCAGGGGATTCACCCCTCCACTTT.

V is TRBV4-1 and J is TRBJ1-6; D might be TRBD1 (5 bases). The CDR3 runs 17 residues. Trimming took off 3 bases at V and 5 bases at J, with 17 bases between the two ends. Germline assignment: CDR1 MGHRA and CDR2 YSYEKL. CDR3 protein: CASSHPGGLKDNSPLHF. The CDR3 DNA reads TGCGCCAGCAGCCACCCCGGGGGGTTGAAGGATAATTCACCCCTCCACTTT.

The chain carries TRBV4-3 and TRBJ1-2; the D is unclear. The CDR3 runs to 14 residues. Between the trimmed V and J ends, which lost 4 bases and 2 bases, there was a span of 11 bases. CDR1 is LGHNA, CDR2 YSLEER, per germline. The DNA for the CDR3 is TGCGCCAGCAGCCTTAGAGGCATAAACTATGGCTACACCTTC. This translates into CASSLRGINYGYTF.

This sequence joins TRBV2 and TRBJ1-6; D might be TRBD1 (6 bases). This CDR3 is 15 amino acids long. Germline values: CDR1 SNHLY, CDR2 FYNNEI. V was pared by 10 bases and J by 0 bases, with 13 bases between. The CDR3 is CATSQGSSYNSPLHF. The CDR3 DNA is TGTGCCACTAGTCAGGGGAGCTCCTATAATTCACCCCTCCACTTT.

The chain uses TRBV9 and TRBJ1-3; weak D call: TRBD1 (6 bases). Germline-derived CDR1 and CDR2 are SGDLS and YYNGEE. The CDR3 runs 14 residues. Trimming removed 0 bases at V and 4 bases at J, with 8 bases between. CDR3 amino acids: CASSVGGLGNTIYF. CDR3 bases: TGTGCCAGCAGCGTAGGGGGGCTCGGAAACACCATATATTTT.

This CDR3 reads CASSHNRSGQLSTDTQYF. The CDR3 bases are TGCGCCAGCAGTCACAATCGATCTGGACAGTTAAGCACAGATACGCAGTATTTT. The chain recombines TRBV23-1 with TRBJ2-3; tentatively, D is TRBD1 (6 bases). TRBV23-1 counts as an open reading frame of uncertain function. V lost 3 bases and J lost 0, with 19 bases in between. The CDR3 contains 18 residues.

The rearrangement uses TRBV6-1 and TRBJ1-5; TRBD1 aligns across 12 bases. Germline V gene lookup returns CDR1 MNHNS and CDR2 SASEGT. The CDR3 is 18 residues long. V shed 2 bases and J 2 bases; nucleotides not matched to a gene: 7. CDR3 sequence: CASSERGQGALGNQPQHF. For the CDR3, the DNA is TGTGCCAGCAGTGAACGGGGACAGGGGGCGCTTGGCAATCAGCCCCAGCATTTT.

Only a few counts were recorded for this clone. V and J are TRBV7-9 and TRBJ2-7; the D gene is possibly TRBD2 (5 bases). The CDR3 has 14 residues. With 3 bases removed from V and 5 bases from J, the gap between germline ends came to 14 bases. Germline assignment: CDR1 SEHNR and CDR2 FQNEAQ (reference sequence). CDR3 loop: CASSFFEGRHEQYF. The CDR3 DNA follows: TGTGCCAGCAGCTTCTTCGAAGGGAGACACGAGCAGTACTTC.

Written as DNA, the CDR3 is TGTGCCAGCAGCCTCCAGACATACAGCACAGATACGCAGTATTTT. Protein product: CASSLQTYSTDTQYF. The chain has TRBV9 and TRBJ2-3; D uncertain. The CDR3 length is 15 residues. V dropped 4 bases and J dropped 0 bases, with 12 bases sitting between them. Looked up from germline, CDR1 is SGDLS and CDR2 is YYNGEE.

This chain links TRBV6-4 with TRBJ2-1; perhaps TRBD2 as D (5 bases). Germline V lookup: CDR1 MRHNA, CDR2 SNTAGT. This CDR3 spans 15 amino acids. V lost 3 bases, J lost 5 bases, and 14 bases lay in between. CDR3 protein: CASSESFGRNNEQFF. DNA for the CDR3: TGTGCCAGCAGTGAGTCCTTTGGGAGAAACAATGAGCAGTTCTTC.

This clone was detected only once. The chain couples TRBV5-1 to TRBJ2-5; TRBD1 is a possible D gene (5 bases). This CDR3 contains 15 residues. The germline gives CDR1 SGHRS, CDR2 YFSETQ. The germline V and J ends were trimmed by 1 base and 5 bases, with 15 bases remaining between them. CDR3 DNA sequence: TGCGCCAGCAGCTTGCGTAGTGGGGCCCTGGAGACCCAGTACTTC. Encoded protein: CASSLRSGALETQYF.

This clone was seen once. The rearrangement links TRBV10-3 to TRBJ2-3; 7 bases agree with TRBD2. Per germline, CDR1 ENHRY and CDR2 SYGVKD. V dropped 7 bases and J dropped 6; count of bases not matched to a gene: 7. This CDR3 is built from 13 residues. In DNA form, the CDR3 reads TGTGCCATCACCGAGCGGGGCGGCGATACGCAGTATTTT. This gives the protein CAITERGGDTQYF.

A note on this clone: The same CDR3 can be traced to other DNA sequences in this sample. The chain links TRBV6-5 to TRBJ2-5, with TRBD1 matching over 9 bases. Germline V CDR1 and CDR2: MNHEY, SVGAGI. The V and J ends lost 6 bases and 5 bases, in that order; junction bases with no gene match: 4. CDR3 length: 13 residues. The CDR3 sequence is CASSRDRDETQYF. The DNA for the CDR3 is TGTGCCAGCAGCCGGGACAGGGACGAGACCCAGTACTTC.

This clone was counted ten times or more. Other DNA sequences in the same sample also yield this CDR3. J is TRBJ1-2 and V is TRBV7-2; possibly TRBD1 for D (5 bases). Trimming cost V 2 bases and J 2 bases, with 9 bases left between them. The V gene's germline CDR1 is SGHTA and CDR2 FQGNSA. The CDR3 spans 14 residues. The CDR3 nucleotides are TGTGCCAGCAGCTTAAATCGGGGGAACTATGGCTACACCTTC. Translated, it gives CASSLNRGNYGYTF.

This clone came up a few times. Other DNA sequences in the same sample also yield this CDR3. The chain has TRBV30 and TRBJ1-2; D is undetermined. The CDR3 sequence is 13 residues long. From germline, CDR1 is GTSNPN and CDR2 SVGIG (reference sequence). The V gene lost 3 bases and the J gene lost 6 bases, with 14 bases spanning the gap. The CDR3: CAWRKGLGDGYTF. The CDR3, as DNA: TGTGCCTGGAGGAAGGGCCTGGGAGATGGCTACACCTTC.

The chain uses TRBV19 and TRBJ1-5; perhaps TRBD1 as D (6 bases). The CDR3 runs 12 residues. Germline CDR1 LNHDA, CDR2 SQIVND (reference sequence). Between the trimmed V and J ends, which lost 6 bases and 7 bases, there was a span of 10 bases. In DNA form, the CDR3 reads TGTGCCAGTAGAGAACAGGGCCAGCCCCAGCATTTT. It codes for CASREQGQPQHF.

The genes are TRBV6-6 and TRBJ1-3; 8 nucleotides line up with TRBD1. Trimming took 0 bases from V and 4 from J; bases not matched to a gene: 5. The CDR3 runs to 16 residues. Germline V gives CDR1 MNHNY, CDR2 SVGAGI (reference sequence). The CDR3 bases are TGTGCCAGCAGTTACTCGAAAAGGACAGGGGGAAACACCATATATTTT. Protein sequence: CASSYSKRTGGNTIYF.

This clone was detected only a few times. This sequence joins TRBV5-6 and TRBJ1-3; tentatively, D is TRBD1 (5 bases). The CDR3 length is 14 residues. V lost 1 base, J lost 16 bases, and 21 bases lay in between. The germline gives CDR1 SGHDT, CDR2 YYEEEE. CDR3 in amino acids: CASSLWGGRSRPYF. The CDR3 bases are TGTGCCAGCAGCTTGTGGGGCGGGAGATCTAGACCTTATTTT.

V gene TRBV4-3 combines with J gene TRBJ2-5, with 15 bases fitting TRBD2. The CDR3 covers 17 residues. V was clipped by 1 base and J by 5 bases; unmatched bases: 5. The germline gives CDR1 LGHNA, CDR2 YSLEER. The CDR3 DNA sequence: TGCGCCAGCAGCCAAGGGACTAGCGGGGGGGCCAGGGAGACCCAGTACTTC. This sequence encodes CASSQGTSGGARETQYF.

The rearrangement links TRBV7-2 to TRBJ1-4, with 9 bases matching TRBD1. V lost 4 bases to trimming and J lost 4 bases; unmatched junction nucleotides: 1. The CDR3 runs 14 residues. CDR1 and CDR2 (germline): SGHTA, FQGNSA. The CDR3 loop reads CASSSDRGNEKLFF. The CDR3 nucleotides are TGTGCCAGCAGCTCGGACAGGGGTAATGAAAAACTGTTTTTT.

The chain links TRBV4-1 to TRBJ2-1; D uncertain. The CDR3 runs to 14 residues. The V end lost 3 bases, the J end lost 0 bases, and 6 bases lay between the germline ends. Germline V gives CDR1 MGHRA, CDR2 YSYEKL. DNA for the CDR3: TGCGCCAGCAGCCACGCTAGCTCCTACAATGAGCAGTTCTTC. Residues: CASSHASSYNEQFF.

CDR3 in amino acids: CASTLLAGGNQETQYF. The CDR3 bases are TGTGCCAGCACCCTCCTAGCGGGTGGTAACCAAGAGACCCAGTACTTC. This chain joins TRBV7-2 and TRBJ2-5, with TRBD2 matching over 8 bases. The V segment lost 7 bases and the J segment 0 bases; nucleotides outside the gene matches: 10. This CDR3 comprises 16 residues. The germline V gene has CDR1 SGHTA and CDR2 FQGNSA.

The rearrangement uses TRBV7-9 and TRBJ2-7; the D gene is possibly TRBD2 (6 bases). CDR1 SEHNR and CDR2 FQNEAQ come from the germline V gene (reference sequence). CDR3 size: 17 residues. Trimming removed 5 bases at V and 6 bases at J, with 26 bases between. CDR3: CASSPGLAYGLISEQYF. For the CDR3, the DNA is TGTGCCAGCAGCCCGGGACTGGCCTACGGTTTGATTTCCGAGCAGTACTTC. The whole variable domain, filled in from reference TRBV7-9 and TRBJ2-7, reads DTGVSQNPRHKITKRGQNVTFRCDPISEHNRLYWYRQTLGQGPEFLTYFQNEAQLEKSRLLSDRFSAERPKGSFSTLEIQRTEQGDSAMYLCASSPGLAYGLISEQYFGPGTRLTVT.

The chain links TRBV7-2 to TRBJ2-2; D remains unclear. The CDR3 loop spans 12 amino acids. The ends were cut back, 3 bases at V and 7 bases at J, with 6 bases in the middle. Looked up from germline, CDR1 is SGHTA and CDR2 is FQGNSA. The DNA for the CDR3 is TGTGCCAGCAGCTTCCCCCGCGGGGAGCTGTTTTTT. This gives the protein CASSFPRGELFF.

The rearrangement uses TRBV5-8 and TRBJ2-2; D unresolved. The CDR3 is 17 amino acids. Germline lookup yields CDR1 SGHTS and CDR2 YDEGEE. Trimming took 0 bases from V and 1 from J, leaving 13 bases between them. DNA of the CDR3: TGTGCCAGCAGCTTGGAACGGGTATTTGGGAACACCGGGGAGCTGTTTTTT. It encodes CASSLERVFGNTGELFF.

There are a few counts of this clone. This chain connects TRBV19 to TRBJ2-5, with TRBD2 as a possible D gene (6 bases). CDR1 and CDR2 from the germline V gene are LNHDA and SQIVND (reference sequence). The CDR3 runs to 14 residues. The V gene lost 2 bases and the J gene lost 4 bases, with 11 bases spanning the gap. The CDR3 sequence: CASSIRGGRETQYF. In DNA, the CDR3 is TGTGCCAGTAGTATAAGAGGAGGGAGAGAGACCCAGTACTTC.

V usage is TRBV19 and J usage is TRBJ1-2; D is possibly TRBD1 (5 bases). The germline V gene has CDR1 LNHDA and CDR2 SQIVND (reference sequence). Trimming shortened V by 0 bases and J by 2 bases, and 13 bases separated the two germline ends. This CDR3 contains 16 residues. CDR3 in DNA: TGTGCCAGTAGTATAGATCGGGCGGGGCCAAACTATGGCTACACCTTC. Translating gives CASSIDRAGPNYGYTF.

The rearrangement links TRBV6-1 to TRBJ1-2; D is unclear. The CDR3 has 12 residues. Germline V gene data show CDR1 as MNHNS and CDR2 as SASEGT. V lost 8 bases and J lost 3, with 10 bases in between. CDR3 sequence reads: CASEMEYYGYTF. DNA of the CDR3: TGTGCCAGCGAAATGGAGTACTATGGCTACACCTTC.